The text below deals with one T cell receptor (beta chain). Individuals aged about 18 to 100 years were recruited from approximately 22 US areas. Categorization into cohorts depended on clinical history that participants reported. Two consecutive negative NP/OP PCR tests, clearance, or resolved symptoms defined Cohort 3 recovery. These data belong to a study of blood T cell repertoires in COVID-19. This CDR3 region has 13 residues. Germline CDR1 is KGHSH and CDR2 is LQKENI. V shed 5 bases, J shed 10 bases, and the junction held 7 bases outside the gene matches. Produced via immunoSEQ multiplex PCR; TCRdb's table is partial and in-frame only. The sample has 95,000 to 150,000 clones; 65% to 85% are singletons.

The sequence came from a woman in her twenties or thirties who had recovered from COVID-19. The sample taken for sequencing was PBMCs or T cells enriched from blood (not recorded which). The rearrangement links TRBV18 to TRBJ1-5; the match to TRBD1 covers 8 bases. In DNA, the CDR3 is TGTGCCAGCTCAGGGACAGGATCCCAACCCCAGCATTTT. Translating it yields CASSGTGSQPQHF.